These 11 T cell receptor beta chains originate from one sample sequenced in a study of human T cells and chemical hapten exposure. Total RNA was isolated from unfractionated whole blood. Library construction involved attaching unique molecular identifiers to individual cDNA molecules, which allowed quantitative, reproducible TCR counting. TCRdb reanalysed the reads using MiXCR and keeps one entry per CDR3 protein. The table lists 120,000 or so distinct CDR3 sequences, over 7.5% of them singletons. Sample: whole blood. These receptors were collected from a human donor in good health. Some clones in this sample may be carry-over from other donors' samples.

This clonotype was seen a few times. The J gene is TRBJ2-3, the V gene TRBV4-3, with TRBD1 matching 7 bases. The CDR3 consists of 16 residues. Germline V gene data show CDR1 as LGHNA and CDR2 as YSLEER. V lost 4 bases to trimming and J lost 0 bases; unmatched junction nucleotides: 7. The chain's CDR3 is CASSLGQDPSTDTQYF. Written as DNA, the CDR3 is TGCGCCAGCAGCCTCGGACAGGACCCTAGCACAGATACGCAGTATTTT.

This clonotype has just a few counts. The genes are TRBV29-1 and TRBJ2-6; D ambiguous. Trimming left V 4 bases short and J 1 base short, with 2 bases between. From germline, CDR1 is SQVTM and CDR2 ANQGSEA. CDR3 size: 12 residues. The CDR3 protein is CSVVSGANVLTF. CDR3 nucleotides: TGCAGCGTTGTGTCTGGGGCCAACGTCCTGACTTTC.

About this clonotype: One junction end disagrees with the germline gene, perhaps due to a read error. The rearrangement links TRBV6-1 to TRBJ1-5, with D hard to call. This CDR3 comprises 15 residues. The germline V gene encodes CDR1 MNHNS and CDR2 SASEGT. The CDR3 is CASRLGGEGNQTQHF. The CDR3 nucleotides read TGTGCCAGCAGGTTGGGAGGTGAGGGCAATCAGACCCAGCATTTT.

This clonotype was counted only a few times. The chain uses TRBV7-2 and TRBJ2-2; 9 nucleotides agree with TRBD2. V was pared by 6 bases and J by 5 bases, with 7 bases of the junction left unmatched. In germline, CDR1 is SGHTA, CDR2 FQGNSA. The CDR3 is 15 residues long. The CDR3 coding sequence is TGTGCCAGCAGTGGGGCTAGCGGGGTTACCGGGGAGCTGTTTTTT. Translated: CASSGASGVTGELFF.

This chain joins TRBV6-1 and TRBJ2-5; D possibly corresponds to TRBD1 (5 bases). CDR1 and CDR2 (germline): MNHNS, SASEGT. The V gene lost 1 base and the J gene lost 4 bases, with 13 bases spanning the gap. CDR3 length: 15 residues. The chain's CDR3 is CASSEGVRETETQYF. DNA for the CDR3: TGTGCCAGCAGTGAAGGGGTCAGGGAAACAGAGACCCAGTACTTC.

As DNA, the CDR3 is TGTGCCAGCTCGTCCGACAGGACTGGCTACACCTTC. It translates to CASSSDRTGYTF. The chain has TRBV18 and TRBJ1-2; D may be TRBD1 (6 bases). Germline CDR1 and CDR2: KGHSH and LQKENI. The CDR3 sequence is 12 residues long. V lost 6 bases to trimming and J lost 7 bases, with 12 bases between them.

The CDR3 nucleotides are TGTGCCAGCAGTTTAAATCACAGGGGTGTACAAGAGACCCAGTACTTC. Residues: CASSLNHRGVQETQYF. This chain connects TRBV12-3 or TRBV12-4 to TRBJ2-5, with TRBD1 identical over 7 bases. CDR3 length equals 16 residues. The ends lost 2 bases at V and 2 bases at J; junction bases unmatched: 8.

The chain uses TRBV18 and TRBJ2-3; no clear D. The ends were cut back, 2 bases at V and 1 base at J, with 10 bases in the middle. Germline loops: CDR1 KGHSH, CDR2 LQKENI. The CDR3 is 15 amino acids. Written as DNA, the CDR3 is TGTGCCAGCTCACCAATAACAAGGGGCACAGATACGCAGTATTTT. Translating it yields CASSPITRGTDTQYF.

This clonotype was seen ten or more times. V and J are TRBV7-9 and TRBJ1-1, with D possibly TRBD1 on 6 matching bases. The CDR3 spans 15 residues. The germline gives CDR1 SEHNR, CDR2 FQNEAQ (reference sequence). The V and J ends lost 2 bases and 5 bases respectively, with 15 bases between them. The CDR3 loop reads CASSLSAGVRTEAFF. As DNA, the CDR3 is TGTGCCAGCAGCTTATCGGCAGGGGTTCGAACTGAAGCTTTCTTT.

At least ten counts were recorded for this clonotype. V is TRBV27 and J is TRBJ1-5, with 8 bases lining up with TRBD1. The CDR3 sequence is 15 residues long. CDR1 and CDR2 (germline): MNHEY, SMNVEV (reference sequence). V dropped 5 bases and J dropped 7; count of bases not matched to a gene: 10. The CDR3 loop is CASSPPGTGGQPQHF. The CDR3 region has the DNA TGTGCCAGCAGTCCCCCGGGGACAGGCGGGCAGCCCCAGCATTTT.

This clonotype occurred a few times. V usage is TRBV12-3 or TRBV12-4 and J usage is TRBJ2-1; perhaps TRBD1 as D (6 bases). The V and J ends lost 5 bases and 9 bases respectively, with 20 bases between them. The CDR3 consists of 15 residues. The CDR3, as DNA: TGTGCCAGCAGTCTCCCGGACAGCTCATTAGGTGAGCAGTTCTTC. Translation gives CASSLPDSSLGEQFF.